Each of the 14 T cell receptor beta chains below was sequenced from the same sample in a study of early T cells in non-severe SARS-CoV-2 infection (dated by TCRdb to about 2021). Library method: 5' RACE. This sample was sequenced with a NextSeq 500. TCRdb reanalyzed the raw reads on its own, using fastp at Q25 for trimming and MiXCR for clone calling, and kept in-frame beta chains. Each record represents a unique CDR3 protein, reported with the most common genes and DNA among its rows. This sample has about 49,000 distinct CDR3 sequences in its table, and around 6.9% of those were observed once. Jointly, the top ten make up roughly 2.8% of the sample. Here the sequenced sample was whole blood, taken at baseline. The receptor set was obtained from an adult who was a healthcare worker with PCR-confirmed SARS-CoV-2 infection or an uninfected control (not recorded which).

This chain links TRBV4-1 with TRBJ2-2, with TRBD2 matching over 8 bases. The V gene end was trimmed by 3 bases and the J gene end by 5 bases; junction bases not matched to a gene: 5. Germline loops: CDR1 MGHRA, CDR2 YSYEKL. This CDR3 comprises 15 residues. CDR3 DNA sequence: TGCGCCAGCAGCCAGGGGAAGCGGGAGACCGGGGAGCTGTTTTTT. Residues: CASSQGKRETGELFF.

At least ten counts were recorded for this clonotype. V gene TRBV20-1 combines with J gene TRBJ1-5, with 8 bases aligning to TRBD1. The CDR3 covers 14 residues. V lost 3 bases and J lost 4; bases outside the gene matches: 5. Germline CDR1 and CDR2: DFQATT and SNEGSKA (reference sequence). The DNA of the CDR3 is TGCAGTGCTAGTGGACAGGGATTTAATCAGCCCCAGCATTTT. Translated: CSASGQGFNQPQHF.

This clonotype was observed at least ten times. V usage is TRBV6-5 and J usage is TRBJ1-1; D not resolved. Trimming removed 6 bases from V and 3 bases from J, with 11 bases in between. The germline V gene has CDR1 MNHEY and CDR2 SVGAGI. The CDR3 consists of 13 residues. The CDR3 DNA sequence: TGTGCCAGCAGCCGGCAGGCTTACACTGAAGCTTTCTTT. This encodes CASSRQAYTEAFF.

Ten or more counts support this clonotype. The chain joins TRBV20-1 to TRBJ2-7; the D gene could be TRBD1 or TRBD2 (6 bases each). CDR1 DFQATT and CDR2 SNEGSKA come from the germline V gene (reference sequence). Trimming removed 4 bases from V and 1 base from J, with 14 bases in between. The length of the CDR3 is 14 residues. The DNA of the CDR3 is TGCAGTGCTAAGTTCGGGGGCCCTTCCTACGAGCAGTACTTC. The encoded protein is CSAKFGGPSYEQYF.

This clonotype was counted many times. This rearrangement joins TRBV7-6 to TRBJ2-3, with unresolved D. The germline V and J ends were trimmed by 2 bases and 2 bases, with 5 bases remaining between them. The V gene's germline CDR1 is SGHVS and CDR2 FNYEAQ. This CDR3 is 13 amino acids long. The CDR3 coding sequence is TGTGCCAGCAGCTTATCTCACACAGATACGCAGTATTTT. Protein: CASSLSHTDTQYF.

In its sample, this clonotype was seen a few times. The rearrangement links TRBV24-1 to TRBJ2-1, with TRBD1 identical over 12 bases. CDR3 size: 16 residues. Germline CDR1 is KGHDR and CDR2 is SFDVKD. V trimming: 2 bases; J trimming: 12 bases; junction bases outside the gene matches: 10. CDR3 sequence: CATSDSLGTGGFGQFF. The CDR3 nucleotides read TGTGCCACCAGTGATTCCCTGGGGACAGGGGGCTTTGGGCAGTTCTTC.

The chain links TRBV11-2 to TRBJ2-7; 9 bases line up with TRBD1. Per the germline V gene, CDR1 is SGHAT and CDR2 is FQNNGV. Unmatched junction bases numbered 10, after V lost 5 bases and J lost 5 bases. The CDR3 has 15 residues. The CDR3 DNA follows: TGTGCCAGCAGCCCCCCCGGGACAGGGACCAACGAGCAGTACTTC. Its protein product is CASSPPGTGTNEQYF. The full variable domain, completed using reference TRBV11-2 and TRBJ2-7, is EAGVAQSPRYKIIEKRQSVAFWCNPISGHATLYWYQQILGQGPKLLIQFQNNGVVDDSQLPKDRFSAERLKGVDSTLKIQPAKLEDSAVYLCASSPPGTGTNEQYFGPGTRLTVT.

This clonotype showed up many times. This sequence joins TRBV11-2 and TRBJ2-1; TRBD2 is a possible D gene (6 bases). Germline assignment: CDR1 SGHAT and CDR2 FQNNGV. Trimming took 1 base from V and 8 from J, leaving 12 bases between them. The CDR3 covers 14 residues. The CDR3 DNA reads as TGTGCCAGCAGCTTAGGTGGGGACTGGTATGAGCAGTTCTTC. As protein: CASSLGGDWYEQFF.

This clonotype was seen at least ten times. The chain employs TRBV7-2 and TRBJ2-3, with 7 nucleotides matching TRBD2. Trimming took 6 bases from V and 4 from J; bases not matched to a gene: 1. The length of the CDR3 is 12 residues. Germline CDR1 and CDR2: SGHTA and FQGNSA. Here the CDR3 DNA reads TGTGCCAGCAGACGGGGGGCAGATACGCAGTATTTT. It encodes CASRRGADTQYF.

The table lists this clonotype with many counts. J is TRBJ2-7 and V is TRBV21-1; the table assigns TRBD2, which was not confirmed against the DNA. TRBV21-1 is a known pseudogene. This CDR3 spans 14 amino acids. CDR3: CASSSGGDCIEQYF. The CDR3 DNA reads TGTGCCAGCAGCTCCGGGGGGGACTGCATCGAGCAGTACTTC.

The V and J genes are TRBV11-3 and TRBJ2-7; 7 bases fit TRBD1. V lost 5 bases to trimming and J lost 6 bases; unmatched junction nucleotides: 13. Germline V gives CDR1 SGHNT, CDR2 YENEEA. CDR3 length: 15 amino acids. In DNA form, the CDR3 reads TGTGCCAGCAGCGAGCGTTGGACAGGACGCGGCGAGCAGTACTTC. Translated, it gives CASSERWTGRGEQYF.

In its sample, this clonotype was seen many times. This chain links TRBV6-2 or TRBV6-3 with TRBJ2-3; D remains ambiguous. The CDR3 length is 16 residues. Trimming removed 5 bases from V and 0 bases from J, with 15 bases in between. The germline V gene has CDR1 MNHEY and CDR2 SVGEGT. CDR3 residues: CASSTQQYISTDTQYF. The CDR3 DNA reads as TGTGCCAGCAGTACCCAACAGTACATTAGCACAGATACGCAGTATTTT.

The chain links TRBV11-2 to TRBJ2-4; D uncertain. CDR1 is SGHAT, CDR2 FQNNGV, per germline. The ends were cut back, 3 bases at V and 2 bases at J, with 8 bases in the middle. There are 14 residues in the CDR3. The CDR3 nucleotides read TGTGCCAGCAGCTTGGGATGGTCCAAAAACATTCAGTACTTC. Translated, it gives CASSLGWSKNIQYF.

The rearrangement links TRBV20-1 to TRBJ1-1, with 7 bases matching TRBD1. The CDR3 has 15 residues. V was clipped by 1 base and J by 5 bases; unmatched bases: 10. Germline loops: CDR1 DFQATT, CDR2 SNEGSKA (reference sequence). This CDR3 is CSARALAGGGTEAFF. The CDR3 nucleotides are TGCAGTGCTAGAGCCTTAGCAGGGGGAGGGACTGAAGCTTTCTTT.